These 8 T cell receptor beta chains were all obtained from the same sample, sequenced in a study of a mutant IDH1 vaccine in newly diagnosed glioma. Repertoires were generated with immunoSEQ multiplex PCR, while TCRdb's copy carries only in-frame clones and drops some. This table has approximately 50,000 clones, approximately 78% appearing once. Their antigen targets remain unknown. Time point specified: week 5, during vaccination. Every single dose of the vaccine, 300 ug of mutant IDH1 20-mer peptide, came with topical imiquimod. The sample consisted of PBMCs, taken from a glioma patient whose treatment included an IDH1 peptide vaccine. These receptor sequences come from a man over 45 with glioma.

The V call is TRBV19, the J call TRBJ2-6; 7 bases align to TRBD1. The CDR3 spans 17 residues. Trimming took 4 bases from V and 0 from J; bases not matched to a gene: 6. Looked up from germline, CDR1 is LNHDA and CDR2 is SQIVND (reference sequence). CDR3 sequence reads: CASSKTGPSSGANVLTF. DNA for the CDR3: TGTGCCAGTAGTAAGACAGGGCCTAGCTCTGGGGCCAACGTCCTGACTTTC.

This clone turned up a few times. This chain links TRBV4-1 with TRBJ1-2, with 9 bases lining up with TRBD1. V lost 2 bases, J lost 8 bases, and 3 bases stayed unmatched. The CDR3 spans 13 residues. Germline CDR1 MGHRA, CDR2 YSYEKL. The CDR3 here is CASSQRTGDGYTF. The CDR3 DNA reads TGCGCCAGCAGCCAACGGACAGGGGACGGCTACACCTTC.

This clone was seen more than once but under ten times. This chain connects TRBV7-9 to TRBJ1-1; D is undetermined. V was trimmed by 3 bases and J by 3 bases, leaving 5 bases between them. Germline loops: CDR1 SEHNR, CDR2 FQNEAQ (reference sequence). The CDR3 loop spans 12 amino acids. The CDR3 is CASSFRYTEAFF. The CDR3 nucleotides are TGTGCCAGCAGCTTCCGGTACACTGAAGCTTTCTTT.

V and J are TRBV27 and TRBJ2-3; 8 bases agree with TRBD2. Germline V CDR1 and CDR2: MNHEY, SMNVEV (reference sequence). This CDR3 has 13 amino acids. V dropped 6 bases and J dropped 5; count of bases not matched to a gene: 4. The CDR3 DNA reads as TGTGCCAGCAGAGGACTAGCCGGAGATACGCAGTATTTT. Its translation: CASRGLAGDTQYF.

The chain recombines TRBV27 with TRBJ2-1; 8 positions agree with TRBD1. The trim removed 6 bases at V and 8 bases at J, leaving 3 bases unmatched. CDR3 length equals 12 residues. Germline V gives CDR1 MNHEY, CDR2 SMNVEV (reference sequence). In DNA, the CDR3 is TGTGCCAGCAGCGCGACAGGGGATGAGCAGTTCTTC. Its translation is CASSATGDEQFF.

This clone has more than one count but fewer than ten. The J gene is TRBJ2-7, the V gene TRBV13, with 10 positions matching TRBD1. Germline lookup yields CDR1 PRHDT and CDR2 FYEKMQ (reference sequence). The ends lost 5 bases at V and 3 bases at J; junction bases unmatched: 7. The CDR3 is made up of 15 amino acids. CDR3 bases: TGTGCCAGCAGCCCGGGACAGGGGATTCTCTACGAGCAGTACTTC. Protein sequence: CASSPGQGILYEQYF.

The chain combines TRBV7-9 with TRBJ1-1; D not resolved. V gave up 6 bases and J gave up 1 base, with 15 bases separating them. CDR1 SEHNR and CDR2 FQNEAQ come from the germline V gene (reference sequence). The CDR3 has 15 residues. The CDR3: CASSSGPEGNTEAFF. CDR3 bases: TGTGCCAGCAGTTCAGGACCCGAGGGGAACACTGAAGCTTTCTTT.

The chain employs TRBV7-9 and TRBJ1-4; D may be TRBD1 (6 bases). Looked up from germline, CDR1 is SEHNR and CDR2 is FQNEAQ (reference sequence). The CDR3 is 14 amino acids. V was trimmed by 3 bases and J by 4 bases, leaving 9 bases between them. The CDR3 spells CASSFGQNNEKLFF. DNA of the CDR3: TGTGCCAGCAGCTTTGGACAGAATAATGAAAAACTGTTTTTT.